This record covers a single T cell receptor (beta chain). Mismatch with germline at one junction end may stem from a read error. Germline-derived CDR1 and CDR2 are LNHNV and YYDKDF (reference sequence). The CDR3 is made up of 15 amino acids. The data are from a study of CD8+CD57+ T cells in acquired aplastic anemia. Only patients with CD8+CD57+ cell expansion on flow cytometry were chosen for sequencing. Investigators profiled TCR beta VDJ and CDR3 from genomic DNA template. TCRdb reanalysed the reads using MiXCR and keeps one entry per CDR3 protein. The profile shows around 170,000 distinct CDR3 sequences, around 47% of them singletons.

The sample taken for sequencing was sorted CD4+, CD8+, or CD8+CD57+ T cells (not recorded which) from PBMCs. The TCR originated in a human donor with aplastic anemia. The V and J genes are TRBV15 and TRBJ2-1; maybe TRBD2 (5 bases). This chain's CDR3 is CASSLASPSYIEQFF. CDR3 DNA sequence: TGTGCCAGCAGCTTGGCTAGCCCCTCCTACATTGAGCAGTTCTTC.